Detailed here is one T cell receptor beta chain. This clonotype has just a few counts. Its target antigen remains unknown. The input lacks base qualities; no much larger clone sits a single base away. This sample is part of a study of CD8 T cells in ankylosing spondylitis (TCRdb year 2017). Notes on the research overall: The study set out to find disease-linked TCR variants by profiling T cell receptor beta repertoires in ankylosing spondylitis patients and healthy donors. The whole study cohort included over a hundred healthy donors and 25 ankylosing spondylitis patients. Peripheral blood samples were taken, and synovial fluid was additionally collected from ankylosing spondylitis patients. General study outcomes and caveats: According to the report, matched synovial fluid samples from ankylosing spondylitis patients were significantly enriched for the disease-linked clones. Blood from ankylosing spondylitis patients appeared to be characterized by a TCR beta motif made up of under ten highly homologous amino acid variants. In peripheral blood, the disease-linked clones were found at relatively low frequencies and had a CD8+ phenotype. Some TCR beta motif variants had previously been reported in synovial fluid and blood of reactive arthritis patients, which suggested common disease-initiation mechanisms.

Sequencing was carried out with an Illumina HiSeq 2500. Quantitative 5'-RACE with molecular barcodes was used to prepare TCR beta libraries. Per the authors' processing: To identify disease-linked TCR variants, a new computational method was used, one built on a probabilistic model of VDJ rearrangement. TCRdb's own reprocessing of the public reads used fastp at Q25 and MiXCR and kept productive beta chains. Under each unique CDR3 protein, matching rows form one entry showing the most common genes and DNA. For this entry, the V and J calls and clone size follow TCRdb and not the study's own pipeline. This sample lists 150,000 or so distinct CDR3 sequences; 25% to 35% were detected once. Over 5.5% of the sample lies in the top ten. Synovial fluid samples were matched to blood samples from the same ankylosing spondylitis patients. Counted from cysteine to phenylalanine, this CDR3 has 16 amino acids. Solely the CDR3 DNA is kept, with 48 bases framed from the first base. According to the germline V gene, CDR1 reads SGHRS and CDR2 reads YFSETQ. V ends up 4 bases short and J 6 bases short, with an unmatched junction base count of 12.

The V and J segments used are TRBV5-1 and TRBJ1-4; the central 7 bases match TRBD1. The sample was synovial fluid, either unsorted or a sorted T cell fraction (not recorded which). This TCR was recovered from a male donor with ankylosing spondylitis. CDR3 loop: CASSLGTGVRDEKLFF. The nucleotide sequence is given as TGCGCCAGCAGCCTCGGAACAGGGGTCAGGGATGAAAAACTGTTTTTT.